This TCR beta chain originates from a study of vaccination effects on CD4 cells after COVID-19. This clone turned up a few times. Its antigen is as yet unknown. Viral peptide pools were used in the ViraFEST assay to expand antigen-specific CD4+ T cells, and sequencing came afterward. CD4+ T cell isolation took place after approximately 11 days of culture. Vaccination of participants consisted of two doses of either the BNT162b2 or mRNA-1273 vaccine. Some clones are missing from TCRdb's copy, which holds only in-frame ones; the method was immunoSEQ multiplex PCR. The table lists around 33,000 clones, around 82% of them singletons. The CDR3 spans 15 residues. Trimming took 0 bases from V and 4 from J; bases not matched to a gene: 3. From germline, CDR1 is MNHEY and CDR2 SVGAGI.

The specimen comprised CD4+ T cells from PBMCs cultured with HCoV-NL63 spike peptides, sampled after COVID-19 vaccination. The chain couples TRBV6-5 to TRBJ1-5, with 7 nucleotides matching TRBD1. The receptor was derived from a human donor who received a COVID-19 vaccine. Some clones in this sample may be carry-over from other donors' samples. Here the CDR3 DNA reads TGTGCCAGCAGTTACTCTAAGACAGGGAATCAGCCCCAGCATTTT. This encodes CASSYSKTGNQPQHF.